A single sample gave rise to the 21 T cell receptor beta chains below, sequenced in a study of Graves' ophthalmopathy and Graves' hyperthyroidism. Amplification from RNA transcripts yielded the TCR beta CDR3 regions. First-round RT-PCR relied on HTBI primers, and a second-round multiplex PCR came next. TCRdb re-called the multiplex PCR reads through MiXCR, storing one row per CDR3 protein. The sample has under 200,000 distinct CDR3 sequences; 30% to 45% are singletons. Sequencing was carried out using peripheral blood. These receptors were collected from a woman in her 40s with Graves' ophthalmopathy.

This clonotype showed up many times. This chain joins TRBV28 and TRBJ2-7, with D possibly matching TRBD1 (5 bases). V was trimmed by 1 base and J by 2 bases, leaving 6 bases between them. The CDR3 loop spans 13 amino acids. CDR1 is MDHEN, CDR2 SYDVKM, per germline. The CDR3 nucleotides are TGTGCCAGCAGTTTATCACAGGCCTACGAGCAGTACTTC. Residues: CASSLSQAYEQYF.

The chain employs TRBV28 and TRBJ1-1; D is unclear. The CDR3 has 13 residues. CDR1 and CDR2 (germline): MDHEN, SYDVKM. Trimming removed 5 bases at V and 1 base at J, with 8 bases between. CDR3 sequence reads: CASSQVPNTEAFF. For the CDR3, the DNA is TGTGCCAGCAGTCAGGTTCCGAACACTGAAGCTTTCTTT.

The rearrangement links TRBV11-3 to TRBJ2-5; D is ambiguous. The CDR3 contains 13 residues. V was clipped by 7 bases and J by 4 bases, with 13 bases between them. The germline V gene has CDR1 SGHNT and CDR2 YENEEA. This CDR3 is CASTQTRGETQYF. Written as DNA, the CDR3 is TGTGCCAGCACCCAGACCCGAGGAGAGACCCAGTACTTC.

This clonotype was counted at least ten times. V usage is TRBV6-5 and J usage is TRBJ2-5, with 8 nucleotides matching TRBD1. Germline V gives CDR1 MNHEY, CDR2 SVGAGI. Trimming took 0 bases from V and 7 from J; bases not matched to a gene: 7. The CDR3 runs 15 residues. The CDR3 sequence: CASSYSWQGAVTQYF. The CDR3 nucleotides read TGTGCCAGCAGTTACTCGTGGCAGGGGGCCGTGACCCAGTACTTC.

Ten or more counts support this clonotype. The chain recombines TRBV29-1 with TRBJ2-5, with a weak D call TRBD1 (5 bases). Between the trimmed V and J ends, which lost 7 bases and 0 bases, there was a span of 18 bases. Germline-derived CDR1 and CDR2 are SQVTM and ANQGSEA. This CDR3 contains 15 residues. CDR3 amino acids: CSAIKDTMYQETQYF. Written as DNA, the CDR3 is TGCAGCGCCATTAAGGACACTATGTACCAAGAGACCCAGTACTTC.

This clonotype was detected a few times. The rearrangement joins TRBV6-1 to TRBJ1-1; a possible D gene is TRBD1 (6 bases). With 8 bases removed from V and 3 bases from J, the gap between germline ends came to 13 bases. This CDR3 contains 13 residues. The germline V gene has CDR1 MNHNS and CDR2 SASEGT. The CDR3 sequence is CASGTQGHTEAFF. The CDR3 DNA sequence: TGTGCCAGCGGGACGCAGGGGCACACTGAAGCTTTCTTT.

This clonotype was recorded at least ten times. V and J are TRBV27 and TRBJ1-2; D unresolved. This CDR3 region has 13 residues. Germline CDR1 MNHEY, CDR2 SMNVEV (reference sequence). V lost 6 bases to trimming and J lost 2 bases, with 10 bases between them. CDR3 amino acids: CASSAIINYGYTF. The CDR3 coding sequence is TGTGCCAGCAGCGCTATAATAAACTATGGCTACACCTTC.

This clonotype was counted many times. The chain couples TRBV10-3 to TRBJ1-2; D gene uncertain. V lost 8 bases to trimming and J lost 3 bases, with 10 bases between them. Germline lookup yields CDR1 ENHRY and CDR2 SYGVKD. This CDR3 is built from 12 residues. The CDR3 reads CAIAGLDYGYTF. CDR3 sequence (DNA): TGTGCCATCGCGGGGTTGGACTATGGCTACACCTTC.

This clonotype was seen ten or more times. This rearrangement joins TRBV19 to TRBJ1-5; D remains unclear. V was clipped by 3 bases and J by 3 bases, with 12 bases between them. The CDR3 has 15 amino acids. Per germline, CDR1 LNHDA and CDR2 SQIVND (reference sequence). The CDR3, as DNA: TGTGCCAGTAGTATCGGAGGGCCCGACAATCAGCCCCAGCATTTT. Its translation: CASSIGGPDNQPQHF.

The chain carries TRBV28 and TRBJ1-1, with D possibly being TRBD1 (6 bases). Germline V CDR1 and CDR2: MDHEN, SYDVKM. With 4 bases removed from V and 2 bases from J, the gap between germline ends came to 17 bases. There are 16 residues in the CDR3. The CDR3 sequence: CASSSRGPGGNTEAFF. For the CDR3, the DNA is TGTGCCAGCAGTTCCAGGGGTCCCGGAGGAAACACTGAAGCTTTCTTT.

This clonotype was found many times. The chain links TRBV2 to TRBJ1-1, with D unclear. This CDR3 region has 13 residues. Trimming left V 7 bases short and J 0 bases short, with 9 bases between. Germline lookup yields CDR1 SNHLY and CDR2 FYNNEI. CDR3 sequence (DNA): TGTGCCAGCATGATTCAAATGAACACTGAAGCTTTCTTT. Translating it yields CASMIQMNTEAFF.

This sequence joins TRBV6-5 and TRBJ2-7; TRBD2 matches 9 bases. Unmatched junction bases numbered 1, after V lost 0 bases and J lost 1 base. Germline lookup yields CDR1 MNHEY and CDR2 SVGAGI. The CDR3 has 15 amino acids. CDR3 DNA sequence: TGTGCCAGCAGTTACTCGCTAGCGGGGTCCTACGAGCAGTACTTC. Translating it yields CASSYSLAGSYEQYF.

The chain links TRBV15 to TRBJ1-3, with a tentative D call TRBD1 (6 bases). From germline, CDR1 is LNHNV and CDR2 YYDKDF (reference sequence). This CDR3 spans 17 amino acids. The V and J ends lost 0 bases and 3 bases respectively, with 15 bases between them. CDR3 residues: CATSRDNGGAGGNTIYF. CDR3 bases: TGTGCCACCAGCAGAGATAACGGGGGCGCAGGTGGAAACACCATATATTTT.

This clonotype was found once. The chain couples TRBV12-5 to TRBJ2-5, with 9 bases matching TRBD1. The V segment lost 4 bases and the J segment 4 bases; nucleotides outside the gene matches: 16. CDR1 is LGHNT and CDR2 is FRNRAP in the germline V gene. CDR3 length equals 18 residues. In DNA, the CDR3 is TGTGCTAGTGGTTATACCCGGGACAGGGATCACCCGCCAGAGACCCAGTACTTC. Translation: CASGYTRDRDHPPETQYF.

The chain combines TRBV12-3 or TRBV12-4 with TRBJ2-2; D gene unclear. This CDR3 contains 15 residues. V was shortened by 5 bases and J by 4 bases, with 14 bases between the two germline ends. CDR3: CASSGPASVTGELFF. The CDR3 region has the DNA TGTGCCAGCAGTGGTCCGGCCTCAGTCACCGGGGAGCTGTTTTTT.

The chain is built from TRBV24-1 and TRBJ2-2, with 9 bases aligning to TRBD1. Germline CDR1 and CDR2: KGHDR and SFDVKD. The CDR3 is 14 amino acids. J was trimmed by 4 bases and V by 9 bases; bases with no gene match: 5. The CDR3 loop is CATSGTGLTGELFF. The CDR3, as DNA: TGTGCCACCTCCGGGACAGGGCTCACCGGGGAGCTGTTTTTT.

V gene TRBV12-3 or TRBV12-4 combines with J gene TRBJ2-2, with unresolved D. V shed 6 bases and J shed 5 bases, with 13 bases lying between them. The CDR3 sequence is 14 residues long. Here the CDR3 reads CASSRSVGTGELFF. CDR3 DNA sequence: TGTGCCAGCAGCCGATCAGTCGGGACCGGGGAGCTGTTTTTT.

This clonotype was recorded many times. This chain joins TRBV28 and TRBJ1-2; D is perhaps TRBD1 (6 bases). Trimming cost V 5 bases and J 4 bases, with 11 bases left between them. This CDR3 is 13 amino acids long. Germline V lookup: CDR1 MDHEN, CDR2 SYDVKM. Written as DNA, the CDR3 is TGTGCCAGCAGTCGACAGGTCTCCTATGGCTACACCTTC. This encodes CASSRQVSYGYTF.

V gene TRBV29-1 combines with J gene TRBJ2-2; no clear D. Trimming cost V 4 bases and J 6 bases, with 9 bases left between them. The CDR3 is made up of 12 amino acids. Germline V gene lookup returns CDR1 SQVTM and CDR2 ANQGSEA. In nucleotides, the CDR3 is TGCAGCGTTGGACATATCCCCGGGGAGCTGTTTTTT. Its translation is CSVGHIPGELFF.

This clonotype was seen at least ten times. The genes are TRBV2 and TRBJ1-1; D is ambiguous. Germline V gives CDR1 SNHLY, CDR2 FYNNEI. The CDR3 spans 13 residues. V lost 6 bases and J lost 1, with 9 bases in between. Here the CDR3 DNA reads TGTGCCAGCAGCGTAGACGGGAACACTGAAGCTTTCTTT. Amino acids: CASSVDGNTEAFF.

The rearrangement uses TRBV5-1 and TRBJ1-5, with D unclear. Deletions cut 5 bases from V and 7 bases from J, with 13 bases between. CDR1 and CDR2 (germline): SGHRS, YFSETQ. This CDR3 contains 13 residues. The CDR3 DNA sequence: TGCGCCAGCAGACCGGACGGTGACCAGCCCCAGCATTTT. As protein: CASRPDGDQPQHF.